Each of the 10 T cell receptor beta chains below was sequenced from the same sample in a study of cytomegalovirus exposure and HLA in healthy donors. Primers included in the PCR were 60 Vbeta and 13 Jbeta primers. TCRdb keeps only in-frame clones here, not all; method: immunoSEQ multiplex PCR. The sample holds roughly 100,000 clones, around 64% seen once. The specimen was PBMCs. The receptor source for this set is a man in his sixties in good health and CMV-seronegative.

V is TRBV7-9 and J is TRBJ1-1; D remains unclear. Trimming shortened V by 7 bases and J by 1 base, and 10 bases separated the two germline ends. The germline V gene has CDR1 SEHNR and CDR2 FQNEAQ (reference sequence). The CDR3 extends over 13 amino acids. The DNA for the CDR3 is TGTGCCAGCATCAAAGACACGAACACTGAAGCTTTCTTT. Protein product: CASIKDTNTEAFF.

This clone was seen a handful of times. The chain carries TRBV27 and TRBJ2-5; 7 positions match TRBD1. Germline V lookup: CDR1 MNHEY, CDR2 SMNVEV (reference sequence). The CDR3 is 13 amino acids. V was pared by 5 bases and J by 5 bases, with 5 bases of the junction left unmatched. This CDR3 is CASSLRGLETQYF. The CDR3 DNA follows: TGTGCCAGCAGTCTGAGGGGGCTGGAGACCCAGTACTTC.

The rearrangement links TRBV4-1 to TRBJ1-4; D gene uncertain. This CDR3 has 15 residues. Trimming took off 1 base at V and 4 bases at J, with 10 bases between the two ends. Germline lookup yields CDR1 MGHRA and CDR2 YSYEKL. This chain's CDR3 is CASSQVLQSNEKLFF. The CDR3, as DNA: TGCGCCAGCAGCCAAGTTCTACAGAGTAATGAAAAACTGTTTTTT.

The chain uses TRBV18 and TRBJ2-7; D is possibly TRBD1 (5 bases). Between the trimmed V and J ends, which lost 4 bases and 4 bases, there was a span of 11 bases. This CDR3 is 13 amino acids long. Germline V gene sequence: CDR1 KGHSH, CDR2 LQKENI. The CDR3 loop is CASSLKQEYEQYF. CDR3 coding DNA: TGTGCCAGCTCACTCAAACAGGAATACGAGCAGTACTTC.

This rearrangement joins TRBV19 to TRBJ2-4; maybe TRBD1 (6 bases). Per germline, CDR1 LNHDA and CDR2 SQIVND (reference sequence). Trimming cost V 0 bases and J 7 bases, with 13 bases left between them. The CDR3 consists of 15 residues. In nucleotides, the CDR3 is TGTGCCAGTAGTATAGATTCAGGGGCTTGGAACATTCAGTACTTC. Protein: CASSIDSGAWNIQYF.

The chain is built from TRBV9 and TRBJ2-7; D may be TRBD2 (5 bases). Germline lookup yields CDR1 SGDLS and CDR2 YYNGEE. This CDR3 is 14 amino acids long. V lost 0 bases and J 4 bases, leaving 11 bases between the germline ends. CDR3 in DNA: TGTGCCAGCAGCGTAGGTAGCGTCGTGTACGAGCAGTACTTC. Amino acid sequence: CASSVGSVVYEQYF.

The V and J genes are TRBV5-1 and TRBJ1-1; 9 bases are a match to TRBD1. Germline V gives CDR1 SGHRS, CDR2 YFSETQ. V shed 4 bases and J 1 base; nucleotides not matched to a gene: 5. The CDR3 loop spans 15 amino acids. CDR3: CASSRDRVGNTEAFF. The CDR3 coding sequence is TGCGCCAGCAGCAGGGACAGGGTCGGGAACACTGAAGCTTTCTTT. Drawing the rest from reference TRBV5-1 and TRBJ1-1, the complete variable domain is KAGVTQTPRYLIKTRGQQVTLSCSPISGHRSVSWYQQTPGQGLQFLFEYFSETQRNKGNFPGRFSGRQFSNSRSEMNVSTLELGDSALYLCASSRDRVGNTEAFFGQGTRLTVV.

The chain combines TRBV4-2 with TRBJ2-7; 16 nucleotides match TRBD2. V was clipped by 3 bases and J by 1 base; unmatched bases: 0. Germline values: CDR1 LGHNA, CDR2 YNFKEQ. This CDR3 is 16 amino acids long. CDR3 DNA: TGTGCCAGCAGCCAGGGACTAGCGGGAGGGTCCTACGAGCAGTACTTC. This codes for CASSQGLAGGSYEQYF.

This clone came up once. The genes are TRBV28 and TRBJ2-3, with 8 bases matching TRBD1. CDR1 is MDHEN, CDR2 SYDVKM, per germline. The CDR3 loop spans 16 amino acids. J gave up 5 bases and V 5 bases, and 12 bases lay outside the gene matches. CDR3 sequence reads: CASSSLTGEWGDTQYF. The CDR3 bases are TGTGCCAGCAGTAGCCTGACAGGGGAGTGGGGAGATACGCAGTATTTT.

The J gene is TRBJ1-3, the V gene TRBV7-9; D ambiguous. CDR3 length: 11 residues. Germline values: CDR1 SEHNR, CDR2 FQNEAQ (reference sequence). With 8 bases removed from V and 8 bases from J, the gap between germline ends came to 10 bases. The CDR3 sequence: CASSKGDTIYF. DNA of the CDR3: TGTGCCAGCTCAAAGGGAGACACCATATATTTT.